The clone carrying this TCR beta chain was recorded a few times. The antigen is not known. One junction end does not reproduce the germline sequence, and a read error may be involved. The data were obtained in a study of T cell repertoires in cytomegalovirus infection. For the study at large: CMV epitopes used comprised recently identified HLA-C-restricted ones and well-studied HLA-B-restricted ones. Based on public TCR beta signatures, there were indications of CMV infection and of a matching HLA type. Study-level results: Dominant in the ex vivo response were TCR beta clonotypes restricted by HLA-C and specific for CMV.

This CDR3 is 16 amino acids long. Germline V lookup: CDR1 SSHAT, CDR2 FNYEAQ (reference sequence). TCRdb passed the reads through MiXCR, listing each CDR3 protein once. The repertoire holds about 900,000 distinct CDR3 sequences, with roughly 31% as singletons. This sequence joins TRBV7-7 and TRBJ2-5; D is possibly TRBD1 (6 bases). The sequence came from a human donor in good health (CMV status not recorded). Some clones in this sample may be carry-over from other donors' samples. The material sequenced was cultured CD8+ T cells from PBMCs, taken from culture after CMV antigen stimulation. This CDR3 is CASSLGGRGFQETQYF. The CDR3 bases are TGTGCTAGCAGCTTAGGGGGACGGGGTTTCCAAGAGACCCAGTACTTC.